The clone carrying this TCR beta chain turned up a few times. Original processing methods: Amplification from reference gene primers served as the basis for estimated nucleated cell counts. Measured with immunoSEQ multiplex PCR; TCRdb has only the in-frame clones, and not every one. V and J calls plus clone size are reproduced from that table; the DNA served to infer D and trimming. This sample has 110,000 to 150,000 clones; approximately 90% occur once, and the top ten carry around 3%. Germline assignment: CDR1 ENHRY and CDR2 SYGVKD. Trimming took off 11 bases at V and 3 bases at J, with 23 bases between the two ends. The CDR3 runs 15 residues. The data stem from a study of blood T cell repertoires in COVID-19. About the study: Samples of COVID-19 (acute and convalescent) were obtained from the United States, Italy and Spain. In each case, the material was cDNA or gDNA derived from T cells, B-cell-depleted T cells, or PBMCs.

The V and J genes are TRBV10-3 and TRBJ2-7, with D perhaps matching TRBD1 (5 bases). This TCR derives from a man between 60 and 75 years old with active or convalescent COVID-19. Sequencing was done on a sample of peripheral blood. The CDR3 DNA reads TGTGCCGCCCAGGTAGAAGGGGCGCCCGTCTACGAGCAGTACTTC. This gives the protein CAAQVEGAPVYEQYF.